One sample yielded the 2 T cell receptor beta chains listed below, sequenced in a study of OX40 agonist ivuxolimab in advanced cancers. Using immunoSEQ multiplex PCR, the repertoire was profiled, and TCRdb retains in-frame clones only, with some absent. The sample includes about 74,000 clones, less than 90% of them seen just once. Specimen: CD4+ or CD8+ T cells sorted from blood, collected in a trial of the OX40 agonist ivuxolimab. These TCRs come from an adult with an advanced solid tumor such as melanoma, head and neck, liver or kidney cancer.

The V and J genes are TRBV7-9 and TRBJ2-7; 10 bases are a match to TRBD1. V gave up 6 bases and J gave up 3 bases; unmatched junction bases: 8. The CDR3 covers 15 residues. Germline CDR1 and CDR2: SEHNR and FQNEAQ (reference sequence). The CDR3 reads CASRHGGQGYYEQYF. The CDR3 DNA follows: TGTGCCAGCAGACACGGGGGACAGGGGTACTACGAGCAGTACTTC.

The genes are TRBV6-1 and TRBJ1-2, with unresolved D. V was clipped by 2 bases and J by 5 bases, with 12 bases between them. The CDR3 loop spans 14 amino acids. Germline CDR1 reads MNHNS; CDR2 reads SASEGT. The CDR3 region is CASSEPRRGYGYTF. CDR3 DNA sequence: TGTGCCAGCAGTGAACCCCGACGGGGATATGGCTACACCTTC.